This T cell receptor (beta chain) originates from a study of blood T cell repertoires in COVID-19. Turning to the study itself: Acute and convalescent COVID-19 samples came from the United States, Italy and Spain.

Per the original methods: Estimation of nucleated cell counts relied on the amplification of reference gene primers. Sequenced by immunoSEQ multiplex PCR; TCRdb stores in-frame clones only, minus some. The DNA gave D and trimming, while V, J and clone size come from that table. Here the sample spans fewer than 150,000 clones, approximately 88% being singletons. Trimming cost V 6 bases and J 4 bases; bases outside gene matches: 3. Germline V gene sequence: CDR1 LNHDA, CDR2 SQIVND (reference sequence). This CDR3 has 13 residues. This clone has only a few counts. The chain joins TRBV19 to TRBJ1-1, with 9 bases lining up with TRBD1. Sequenced material: peripheral blood. The TCR sequence derives from a woman aged 40 to 50 with acute or convalescent COVID-19. Written as DNA, the CDR3 is TGTGCCAGTAGGGAGACAGGGGGCACTGAAGCTTTCTTT. Translated, it gives CASRETGGTEAFF.